This T cell receptor (beta chain) is from a study of T cell repertoires in cytomegalovirus infection. TCRdb reprocessed the reads via MiXCR and lists one record per CDR3 protein. The data show about 150,000 distinct CDR3 sequences, about a quarter seen once. The germline V and J ends were trimmed by 0 bases and 4 bases, with 15 bases remaining between them. This CDR3 comprises 16 residues. Germline V CDR1 and CDR2: ENHRY, SYGVKD. The source material was PBMCs. The TCR comes from a human donor in good health (CMV status not recorded). Some clones in this sample may be carry-over from other donors' samples. The chain couples TRBV10-3 to TRBJ1-1, with D perhaps TRBD1 (5 bases). As DNA, the CDR3 is TGTGCCATCAGTGAGTCGATGGGGGTTGGCGGCACTGAAGCTTTCTTT. Its protein is CAISESMGVGGTEAFF.